The T cell receptor beta chain described here comes from a study of early T cells in non-severe SARS-CoV-2 infection. About the study: Sequencing targeted bulk RNA from unsorted whole blood, leaving chains unpaired. Whole-study findings and limits: VDJdb matching skewed toward anti-spike CD8 responses, missing private and CD4 specificities.

Separate cDNA molecules each had unique molecular identifiers attached to them. TCRdb processed the 5' RACE reads anew with MiXCR; each CDR3 protein has one entry. The sample lists approximately 80,000 distinct CDR3 sequences; around 10% were seen once. As regards this clonotype: Antigen specificity is unknown.

The germline CDR1 and CDR2 sequences are DFQATT and SNEGSKA (reference sequence). V lost 2 bases and J 2 bases, leaving 9 bases between the germline ends. CDR3 length: 13 amino acids. The material sequenced was whole blood, taken at baseline. This chain connects TRBV20-1 to TRBJ1-2; D uncertain. The clonotype was recovered from an adult who was a healthcare worker with PCR-confirmed SARS-CoV-2 infection or an uninfected control (not recorded which). The CDR3 sequence is CSARWAENYGYTF. CDR3 nucleotides: TGCAGTGCTAGATGGGCGGAGAACTATGGCTACACCTTC.